The sequence of this TCR beta chain was determined in a study of T cells in localized non-small cell lung cancer. Study findings and constraints: Uninvolved nearby lung showed the greatest T cell clonality, exceeding that found in tumor.

The protocol was immunoSEQ multiplex PCR, while the TCRdb copy is restricted to in-frame clones and leaves out a portion. The table includes 35,000 to 50,000 clones, 79% detected once. The trim removed 2 bases at V and 9 bases at J, leaving 4 bases unmatched. The germline V gene has CDR1 MNHEY and CDR2 SVGAGI. The CDR3 is made up of 13 amino acids. Only one count was recorded for this clone. What it binds is not known. This clonotype was sampled from a woman between 40 and 69 years old with stage II squamous cell lung carcinoma. The input for sequencing was PBMCs, taken before any cancer treatment. The rearrangement joins TRBV6-5 to TRBJ1-2, with 9 positions matching TRBD1. CDR3 amino acids: CASSYRDRESYTF. CDR3 bases: TGTGCCAGCAGTTACCGGGACAGGGAGAGCTACACCTTC.